This is a list of T cell receptor beta chains from one sample in a study of tumor-infiltrating lymphocytes in localized non-small cell lung cancer. Some clones are missing from TCRdb's copy, which holds only in-frame ones; the method was immunoSEQ multiplex PCR. This table has approximately 7,400 clones, just under 65% appearing once. Sequenced input: uninvolved lung tissue not adjacent to the tumor. These receptors all stem from a human donor with non-small cell lung cancer. Both conserved end residues are part of each CDR3. The D gene is left open where the match is weak. The size entry is marked missing in some rows and otherwise reads once, few, many or a size class.

NA,TRBJ2-2,TRBV6-1,NA,TGTGCCACCTCTTTGGGGGGTGGCGGGGAGCTGTTTTTT,CATSLGGGGELFF
NA,TRBJ1-1,TRBV27,NA,TGTGCCAGCAGGGCAGTCGGGGGTACTGAAGCTTTCTTT,CASRAVGGTEAFF
NA,TRBJ2-6,TRBV5-5,NA,TGTGCCAGCACCTTGGCTGGGGCCAACGTCCTGACTTTC,CASTLAGANVLTF
NA,TRBJ1-5,TRBV5-1,NA,TGCGCCAGCGCTCCCTCGCACGATCAGCCCCAGCATTTT,CASAPSHDQPQHF
NA,TRBJ2-5,TRBV5-1,NA,TGCGCCAGCAGCCCCCTCGGGGGAGAGACCCAGTACTTC,CASSPLGGETQYF
NA,TRBJ2-5,TRBV25-1,NA,TGTGCCAGCAGATACCAAGAGACCCAGTACTTC,CASRYQETQYF
TRBD1,TRBJ1-5,TRBV6-5,few,TGTGCCAGCAGTCCGGACAGGGGAGTAGGACCCCAGCATTTT,CASSPDRGVGPQHF
TRBD1,TRBJ2-5,TRBV2,NA,TGTGCCAGCAGTAGGACAGGGGGTCGAGAGACCCAGTACTTC,CASSRTGGRETQYF
TRBD1,TRBJ1-5,TRBV29-1,NA,TGCAGCGTGGGACAGGGAGCCAATCAGCCCCAGCATTTT,CSVGQGANQPQHF
TRBD1,TRBJ2-5,TRBV2,NA,TGTGCCAGCACTCTACAGGGGGCCAGGGAGACCCAGTACTTC,CASTLQGARETQYF
TRBD1,TRBJ2-7,TRBV11-3,NA,TGTGCCAGCAGCGCCCGACAGGGGGACGACGAGCAGTACTTC,CASSARQGDDEQYF
NA,TRBJ2-5,TRBV5-4,few,TGTGCCAGCAGCCTGGACGGGGAACAAGAGACCCAGTACTTC,CASSLDGEQETQYF